This TCR beta chain was sequenced for a study of response to subunit inactivated influenza vaccine. Study results and caveats: It was suggested by the authors that few new T cells are recruited by each seasonal influenza vaccination.

TCRdb used MiXCR to reprocess the RT-PCR reads, holding one entry per CDR3 protein. The repertoire holds about 650,000 distinct CDR3 sequences, with about 15% as singletons. The germline V gene has CDR1 MGHRA and CDR2 YSYEKL. This CDR3 has 18 residues. Trimming took 0 bases from V and 0 from J, leaving 15 bases between them. This clonotype was picked up a small number of times. Its matching antigen is unknown. The clonotype comes from a man aged 50 to 59 who received an inactivated influenza vaccine. Sequenced material: PBMCs from blood, taken 14 days before vaccination. The chain couples TRBV4-1 to TRBJ2-1; possibly TRBD2 for D (6 bases). For the CDR3, the DNA is TGCGCCAGCAGCCAAGAGGGAGGCCGGGGAGGCTCCTACAATGAGCAGTTCTTC. Protein: CASSQEGGRGGSYNEQFF.